A selection of T cell receptor beta chains follows, all from one sample in a study of control samples from healthy donors and cancer patients. Some clones are missing from TCRdb's copy, which holds only in-frame ones; the method was immunoSEQ multiplex PCR. The top ten hold around 3% of the sample, which has 75,000 to 100,000 clones, roughly 92% seen once. The sequenced sample was blood. These TCRs come from a human donor in good health. The donor label of this sample is uncertain. Each CDR3 is given with its conserved first and last residue. A D gene is named only where the DNA matches it firmly. Clone size is given for some rows only: seen once, a few or many times, or a class if the clone is expanded.

TRBV9	14	NA	TRBD2	TRBJ2-5	TGTGCCAGCAGCGTCGGGGGGAGTGTAGAGACCCAGTACTTC	CASSVGGSVETQYF
TRBV6-6	15	NA	TRBD1	TRBJ2-5	TGTGCCAGCAGCCGACAGGGGAGGAGAGAAGAGACCCAGTACTTC	CASSRQGRREETQYF
TRBV3-1/TRBV3-2	16	NA	NA	TRBJ1-3	TGTGCCAGCAGCCCAGCATGGAAAGGAACTGGAAACACCATATATTTT	CASSPAWKGTGNTIYF
TRBV18	13	NA	NA	TRBJ1-1	TGTGCCAGCTCACCAGGTGGGAACACTGAAGCTTTCTTT	CASSPGGNTEAFF
TRBV3-1/TRBV3-2	18	once	TRBD1	TRBJ2-1	TGTGCCAGCAGCGGTCGGGACAGAGTAGGGGGTCCCTACAATGAGCAGTTCTTC	CASSGRDRVGGPYNEQFF
TRBV21-1	13	NA	NA	TRBJ2-4	TGTGCCAGCAGCTGGGGTCCCAAAAACATTCAGTACTTC	CASSWGPKNIQYF
TRBV3-1/TRBV3-2	11	NA	NA	TRBJ2-3	TGTGCCAGCAGCCTCCTAGATACGCAGTATTTT	CASSLLDTQYF
TRBV7-6	15	NA	NA	TRBJ1-1	TGTGCCAGCAGCGGGAGAGGGGGGAGTGGCACTGAAGCTTTCTTT	CASSGRGGSGTEAFF
TRBV27	15	once	NA	TRBJ2-2	TGTGCCAGCAGTCCCCCCGCGGGGCACACCGGGGAGCTGTTTTTT	CASSPPAGHTGELFF
TRBV6-2/TRBV6-3	15	NA	TRBD2	TRBJ2-4	TGTGCCAGCAGTTACGGGGGGGTAGCCAAAAACATTCAGTACTTC	CASSYGGVAKNIQYF
TRBV18	17	NA	NA	TRBJ2-2	TGTGCCAGCTCACCCTACCACCCCACAGGGAACACCGGGGAGCTGTTTTTT	CASSPYHPTGNTGELFF
TRBV6-2/TRBV6-3	16	NA	NA	TRBJ2-7	TGTGCCAGCAGCTCCAACAGGGTCTCGAGCTCCTACGAGCAGTACTTC	CASSSNRVSSSYEQYF
TRBV24-1	15	NA	NA	TRBJ2-1	TGTGCCACCACACAGGGCGATGTATCCTACAATGAGCAGTTCTTC	CATTQGDVSYNEQFF
TRBV7-9	14	NA	TRBD2	TRBJ2-3	TGTGCCAGCAGCCCGACTAGCGGACGGGATACGCAGTATTTT	CASSPTSGRDTQYF
TRBV3-1/TRBV3-2	13	NA	TRBD2	TRBJ2-7	TGTGCCAGCAGCCTGGGGAGGGGCTACGAGCAGTACTTC	CASSLGRGYEQYF
TRBV7-9	13	NA	NA	TRBJ1-5	TGTGCCAGCAGCTTAGATGAGGCCCAGCCCCAGCATTTT	CASSLDEAQPQHF
TRBV7-9	16	NA	TRBD2	TRBJ2-1	TGTGCCAGCAGCTCCCCTGCTACGGGGGGAAACAATGAGCAGTTCTTC	CASSSPATGGNNEQFF
TRBV11-2	15	NA	TRBD1	TRBJ2-1	TGTGCCAGCAGCTTAAGTACAGGGGACTACAATGAGCAGTTCTTC	CASSLSTGDYNEQFF
TRBV12-3/TRBV12-4	13	NA	TRBD1	TRBJ2-1	TGTGCCAGCAGTCTTTACCGGGACAGCGAGCAGTTCTTC	CASSLYRDSEQFF
TRBV7-9	14	NA	TRBD1	TRBJ2-5	TGTGCCAGCAACCTTGGACAGGGCGAGGGGACCCAGTACTTC	CASNLGQGEGTQYF
TRBV19	13	NA	NA	TRBJ2-1	TGTGCCAGTAGTATTACCAGCTACAATGAGCAGTTCTTC	CASSITSYNEQFF
TRBV28	12	few	NA	TRBJ2-3	TGTGCCAGCAGCCAGAGGACAGATACGCAGTATTTT	CASSQRTDTQYF
TRBV6-5	14	NA	NA	TRBJ2-3	TGTGCCAGCAGTACACGCGGGGGCACAGATACGCAGTATTTT	CASSTRGGTDTQYF
TRBV6-1	15	NA	TRBD2	TRBJ2-1	TGTGCCAGCAGTGAAGCTAGCGGGGGGAAGAATGAGCAGTTCTTC	CASSEASGGKNEQFF
TRBV19	15	NA	NA	TRBJ1-1	TGTGCCAGTAGTCCAACCTACAACGAGAACACTGAAGCTTTCTTT	CASSPTYNENTEAFF
TRBV9	13	NA	NA	TRBJ1-5	TGTGCCAGCAGCGTAGGGGAAAATCAGCCCCAGCATTTT	CASSVGENQPQHF
TRBV5-1	15	NA	NA	TRBJ1-5	TGCGCCAGCAGCTTGGGTGCAGGGCCAAAGGAGCCCCAGCATTTT	CASSLGAGPKEPQHF
TRBV10-3	14	NA	NA	TRBJ1-6	TGTGCCATCAGTGAGTCAACTGAAAATTCACCCCTCCACTTT	CAISESTENSPLHF
TRBV6-4	13	NA	NA	TRBJ1-6	TGTGCCAGCAGTGACGGAGAGAATTCACCCCTCCACTTT	CASSDGENSPLHF
TRBV29-1	18	NA	TRBD1	TRBJ2-5	TGCAGCGTTGAAGATTGGAGGACAGGGAACCCGTACCAAGAGACCCAGTACTTC	CSVEDWRTGNPYQETQYF
TRBV9	14	NA	TRBD1	TRBJ1-4	TGTGCCAGCAGCGTGGGACAGGGAACTGAAAAACTGTTTTTT	CASSVGQGTEKLFF
TRBV5-4	14	NA	TRBD1	TRBJ2-3	TGTGCCGGCCGGGACAGTGCTAGCACAGATACGCAGTATTTT	CAGRDSASTDTQYF
TRBV3-1/TRBV3-2	13	once	NA	TRBJ1-1	TGTGCCAGCAGCCCCTTTATGAACACTGAAGCTTTCTTT	CASSPFMNTEAFF
TRBV12-3/TRBV12-4	13	NA	NA	TRBJ2-1	TGTGCCAGCAGTTTTAACACCTACAATGAGCAGTTCTTC	CASSFNTYNEQFF
TRBV4-3	15	NA	NA	TRBJ1-1	TGCGCCAGCAGCCAAGATAACAGCATGAACACTGAAGCTTTCTTT	CASSQDNSMNTEAFF
TRBV5-1	15	once	NA	TRBJ1-3	TGCGCCAGCAGCTTGGACCCTCCACCCGGAAACACCATATATTTT	CASSLDPPPGNTIYF
TRBV6-1	12	NA	NA	TRBJ1-4	TGTGCCAGCAGTGAAGCACATGAAAAACTGTTTTTT	CASSEAHEKLFF
TRBV15	13	NA	TRBD1	TRBJ1-2	TGTGCCACCAGCCCAGACAGGGACCGTGGCTACACCTTC	CATSPDRDRGYTF
TRBV7-9	14	once	NA	TRBJ1-1	TGTGCCAGCAGCTCCTACAGGGAATTGGCTGAAGCTTTCTTT	CASSSYRELAEAFF
TRBV10-3	15	NA	TRBD1	TRBJ1-1	TGTGCCATCTCCGGACAGGGGGATATGAACACTGAAGCTTTCTTT	CAISGQGDMNTEAFF
TRBV27	14	NA	NA	TRBJ2-3	TGTGCCAGCAGTCGCGACAGAATCACAGATACGCAGTATTTT	CASSRDRITDTQYF
TRBV29-1	13	once	NA	TRBJ1-1	TGCAGCGTTGCCCCACACCGGAACACTGAAGCTTTCTTT	CSVAPHRNTEAFF
TRBV7-8	14	NA	NA	TRBJ2-4	TGTGCCAGCAGCTTAGGATTGGGGATTGACATTCAGTACTTC	CASSLGLGIDIQYF
TRBV15	16	NA	TRBD1	TRBJ1-1	TGTGCCACCAGCCCAATAAAGGGACAGCCGAACACTGAAGCTTTCTTT	CATSPIKGQPNTEAFF
TRBV25-1	16	NA	TRBD2	TRBJ2-3	TGTGCCAGCAGTGAATCAACGGGGGGGCCCACAGATACGCAGTATTTT	CASSESTGGPTDTQYF
TRBV5-4	16	NA	NA	TRBJ1-6	TGTGCCAGCAGCTTTGGCGGTCCTAAGTATAATTCACCCCTCCACTTT	CASSFGGPKYNSPLHF
TRBV29-1	14	NA	TRBD1	TRBJ2-7	TGCAGCGTCGTTCCCGGGACAGGGGGCTACGAGCAGTACTTC	CSVVPGTGGYEQYF
TRBV6-5	13	NA	TRBD1	TRBJ1-1	TGTGCCAGCAGAGGACAGGGGTCCACTGAAGCTTTCTTT	CASRGQGSTEAFF
TRBV19	13	NA	NA	TRBJ1-4	TGTGCCAGTAGTAGCAACAGAGATGAAAAACTGTTTTTT	CASSSNRDEKLFF
TRBV5-1	15	NA	TRBD1	TRBJ2-3	TGCGCCAGCAGCCCCGGGACAGGGGGAACAGATACGCAGTATTTT	CASSPGTGGTDTQYF
TRBV28	15	NA	NA	TRBJ1-6	TGTGCCAGCAGTTTATTCTACTCGGGTAATTCACCCCTCCACTTT	CASSLFYSGNSPLHF
TRBV29-1	16	NA	NA	TRBJ1-2	TGCAGCGTTGAAGATAGGCGGCTCAGGGAAGGCTATGGCTACACCTTC	CSVEDRRLREGYGYTF
TRBV19	13	NA	TRBD1	TRBJ1-1	TGTGCCAGCGCGACAGGGCAGAGAACTGAAGCTTTCTTT	CASATGQRTEAFF
TRBV30	11	NA	NA	TRBJ1-1	TGTGCCTGGAGGGAACCCCCTGAAGCTTTCTTT	CAWREPPEAFF
TRBV5-6	15	medium-sized	NA	TRBJ1-2	TGTGCCAGCAGCTTGCAGGGCCCGGGAGTCTATGGCTACACCTTC	CASSLQGPGVYGYTF
TRBV30	14	NA	NA	TRBJ1-3	TGTGCCTGGAAGGCCTCTAACTCTGGAAACACCATATATTTT	CAWKASNSGNTIYF
TRBV27	16	NA	NA	TRBJ1-4	TGTGCCAGCAGTTTGGGGACGACTGCAACTAATGAAAAACTGTTTTTT	CASSLGTTATNEKLFF
TRBV5-1	17	NA	TRBD2	TRBJ2-3	TGCGCCAGCAGCTTGGTCCTAGCGGGGAGGTACACAGATACGCAGTATTTT	CASSLVLAGRYTDTQYF
TRBV6-5	15	NA	NA	TRBJ1-6	TGTGCCAGCAGTTCGCCCGAAATGGATAATTCACCCCTCCACTTT	CASSSPEMDNSPLHF
TRBV29-1	14	NA	NA	TRBJ2-3	TGCAGCGTTGAAGAGGGAGCAGGCAAAAATACGCAGTATTTT	CSVEEGAGKNTQYF